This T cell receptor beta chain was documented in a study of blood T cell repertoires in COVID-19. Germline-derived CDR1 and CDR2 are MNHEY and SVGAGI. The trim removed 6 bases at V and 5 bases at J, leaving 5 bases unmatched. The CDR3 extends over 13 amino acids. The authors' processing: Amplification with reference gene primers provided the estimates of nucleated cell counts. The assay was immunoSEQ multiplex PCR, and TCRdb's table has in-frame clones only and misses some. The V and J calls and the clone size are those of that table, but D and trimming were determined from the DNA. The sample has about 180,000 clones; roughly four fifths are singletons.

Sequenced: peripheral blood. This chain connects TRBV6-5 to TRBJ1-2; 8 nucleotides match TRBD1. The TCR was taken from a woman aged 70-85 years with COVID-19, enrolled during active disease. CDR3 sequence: CASSHRGTYGYTF. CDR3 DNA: TGTGCCAGCAGCCACAGGGGGACTTATGGCTACACCTTC.